The 2 T cell receptor beta chains below were found in one sample sequenced in a study of blood T cell repertoires in COVID-19. Libraries were prepared by immunoSEQ multiplex PCR; TCRdb keeps only in-frame clonotypes and omits some of them. This sample yields roughly 100,000 clones, of which roughly 83% are seen a single time; approximately 3.3% belongs to the top ten. Sequenced input: peripheral blood. Receptors were obtained from a woman older than 75 with active or convalescent COVID-19.

The chain is built from TRBV9 and TRBJ2-5; D ambiguous. Germline V gene data show CDR1 as SGDLS and CDR2 as YYNGEE. The V end lost 3 bases, the J end lost 1 base, and 7 bases lay between the germline ends. The CDR3 runs 13 residues. The CDR3 DNA reads as TGTGCCAGCAGCGCCGACATCCAAGAGACCCAGTACTTC. Translating it yields CASSADIQETQYF. The full variable domain, in which reference TRBV9 and TRBJ2-5 provide the parts outside the CDR3, is DSGVTQTPKHLITATGQRVTLRCSPRSGDLSVYWYQQSLDQGLQFLIQYYNGEERAKGNILERFSAQQFPDLHSELNLSSLELGDSALYFCASSADIQETQYFGPGTRLLVL.

V gene TRBV12-3 or TRBV12-4 combines with J gene TRBJ1-6; tentatively, D is TRBD1 (5 bases). Trimming took off 10 bases at V and 7 bases at J, with 14 bases between the two ends. This CDR3 contains 13 residues. CDR3 protein: CATMRGGNSPLHF. CDR3 sequence (DNA): TGTGCCACCATGAGGGGAGGAAATTCACCCCTCCACTTT.